This T cell receptor (beta chain) was found in a study of identical twins. Findings and limits, study-wide: Possibly, invariant MAIT and iNKT cells partly confounded zero-insertion analyses.

Every donor was a healthy Caucasian. CDR3 size: 13 residues. V dropped 2 bases and J dropped 6 bases, with 10 bases sitting between them. CDR1 and CDR2 (germline): LGHDT, YNNKEL (reference sequence). MiXCR, applied by TCRdb to the 5' RACE reads, yields one record per CDR3 protein. The sample lists about 530,000 distinct CDR3 sequences, around 20% seen once, with around 0.47% in the top ten. This clonotype was counted between two and nine times. Its matching antigen is unknown. This same sample was also part of a study on yellow fever vaccine responses in identical twins.

The rearrangement joins TRBV3-1 to TRBJ1-1; D call uncertain. The sample taken for sequencing was CD4+ T cells sorted from blood. This sequence was found in a woman between 18 and 29 years old in good health. DNA of the CDR3: TGTGCCAGCAGCCAAATGGTTACCTCTGAAGCTTTCTTT. Translated: CASSQMVTSEAFF.